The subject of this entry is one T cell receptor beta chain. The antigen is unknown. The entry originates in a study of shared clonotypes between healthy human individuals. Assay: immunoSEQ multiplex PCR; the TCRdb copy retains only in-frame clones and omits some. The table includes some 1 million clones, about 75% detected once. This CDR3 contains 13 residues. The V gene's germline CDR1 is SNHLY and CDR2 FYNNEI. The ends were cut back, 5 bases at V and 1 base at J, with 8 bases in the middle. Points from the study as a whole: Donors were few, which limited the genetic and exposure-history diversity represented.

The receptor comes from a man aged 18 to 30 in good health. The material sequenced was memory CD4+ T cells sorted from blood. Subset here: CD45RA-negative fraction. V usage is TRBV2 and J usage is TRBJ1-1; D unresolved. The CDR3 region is CASSLDTNTEAFF. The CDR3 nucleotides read TGTGCCAGCAGTCTAGATACGAACACTGAAGCTTTCTTT.